This T cell receptor beta chain stems from a study of OX40 agonist ivuxolimab in advanced cancers. Study-level points and caveats: CD4+ and CD8+ T cells in blood underwent clonal expansion by week 6 at 0.1 to 3.0 mg/kg. In CD8+ T cells, expanded clones were on average more numerous than in CD4+.

Comment on this clone: Its specificity is not known.

Trimming pared 3 bases from V and 4 bases from J, leaving 13 bases between. The germline V gene encodes CDR1 SGHRS and CDR2 YFSETQ. CDR3 size: 14 residues. The assay was immunoSEQ multiplex PCR, and TCRdb's table has in-frame clones only and misses some. The repertoire includes about 83,000 clones, 92% of them detected once, and roughly 9% sits in the top ten. The sequence was collected from an adult with an advanced solid tumor such as melanoma, head and neck, liver or kidney cancer. The rearrangement joins TRBV5-1 to TRBJ1-2; the D gene is possibly TRBD1 (6 bases). This specimen was CD4+ or CD8+ T cells sorted from blood, taken in a trial of the OX40 agonist ivuxolimab. The chain's CDR3 is CASSSTGGGYGYTF. The CDR3 coding sequence is TGCGCCAGCAGCTCCACGGGGGGCGGCTATGGCTACACCTTC.